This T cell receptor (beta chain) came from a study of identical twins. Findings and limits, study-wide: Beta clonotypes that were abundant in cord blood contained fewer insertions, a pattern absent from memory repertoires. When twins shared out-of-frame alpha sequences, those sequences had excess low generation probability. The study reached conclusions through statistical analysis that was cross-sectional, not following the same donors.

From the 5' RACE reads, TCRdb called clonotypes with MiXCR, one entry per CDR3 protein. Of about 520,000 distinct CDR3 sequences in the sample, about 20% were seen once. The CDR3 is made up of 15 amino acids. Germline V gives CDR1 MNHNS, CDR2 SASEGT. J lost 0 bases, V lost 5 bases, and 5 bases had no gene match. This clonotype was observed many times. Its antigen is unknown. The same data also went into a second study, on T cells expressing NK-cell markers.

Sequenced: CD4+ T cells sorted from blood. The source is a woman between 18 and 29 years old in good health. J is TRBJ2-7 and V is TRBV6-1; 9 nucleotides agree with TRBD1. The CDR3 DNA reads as TGTGCCAGCAGTCTCCAGGACAGGGGCTCCTACGAGCAGTACTTC. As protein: CASSLQDRGSYEQYF.